A selection of T cell receptor beta chains follows, all from one sample in a study of blood T cells in healthy people across ages. TCRdb processed the 5' RACE reads anew with MiXCR; each CDR3 protein has one entry. The sample has about 1.6 million distinct CDR3 sequences, roughly 32% seen once; the top ten hold 11%. Sequenced sample: blood. Receptors originate from a woman aged 25 to 45 in good health. The CDR3 runs from the conserved cysteine through the conserved F or W.

>TRBV20-1|TRBJ1-2
CSARDTSSPGGYTF
>TRBV5-5|TRBJ2-3
CASSTGQVRTDTQYF
>TRBV7-6|TRBJ2-3
CASSLALATDTQYF
>TRBV6-5|TRBJ2-1
CASRKDSYNEQFF
>TRBV19|TRBJ1-1
CASSIGPREAFF
>TRBV20-1|TRBJ2-7
CSARSPGEQYF
>TRBV2|TRBJ2-3
CASSPSGGVGDTQYF
>TRBV4-2|TRBJ2-7
CASSDPGRGLGKQYF
>TRBV4-1|TRBJ1-2
CASSQDEGTYGYTF
>TRBV29-1|TRBJ2-7
CSVEEEFSYEQYF
>TRBV4-1|TRBJ1-2
CASSPGQPGAYGYTF
>TRBV12-3/TRBV12-4|TRBJ1-1
CASIDREEGYTEAFF
>TRBV20-1|TRBJ1-5
CSARTGGEPQHF
>TRBV10-1|TRBJ2-7
CASSESPRGAPGPHEQYF
>TRBV10-3|TRBJ2-3
CAIKMKGPTDTQYF
>TRBV4-1|TRBJ2-7
CASSQDVKGPKREWYEQYF
>TRBV12-3/TRBV12-4|TRBJ2-3
CASSFASRSDTQYF